A selection of T cell receptor beta chains follows, all from one sample in a study of T cell repertoires in cytomegalovirus infection. One entry per CDR3 protein, called by TCRdb with MiXCR from the reads. The table shows roughly 760,000 distinct CDR3 sequences, with roughly 36% occurring only once. Specimen: PBMCs. The receptors come from a human donor in good health (CMV status not recorded). Some clones in this sample may be carry-over from other donors' samples. Both conserved end residues are trimmed from each CDR3. Not every row has a clone size; where given, it reads once, few, many or a size class.

TRBV7-2	TRBJ2-7	NA	ASSLWLSYEQY
TRBV11-3	TRBJ2-3	NA	ASIFEGSGTDTQY
TRBV12-3/TRBV12-4	TRBJ2-3	few	ASSPRIGDTQY
TRBV11-2	TRBJ2-7	few	ASSLGYRGTSYEQY
TRBV5-5	TRBJ1-6	NA	ASSLIQESSYNSPLH
TRBV6-1	TRBJ2-7	NA	ASRLGQGSYEQY
TRBV28	TRBJ1-1	few	ASSLSSYEAF
TRBV6-6	TRBJ1-4	once	ASSWTGLAEKLF
TRBV7-6	TRBJ2-3	NA	ASSDGTSGGPSTDTQY
TRBV7-2	TRBJ2-1	many	ASSPPGLAALNEQF
TRBV28	TRBJ2-3	NA	ASTGRLSSTDTQY
TRBV7-6	TRBJ1-1	NA	ASSGPRGGGTEAF
TRBV2	TRBJ2-1	NA	ASRRDTDNEQF
TRBV20-1	TRBJ2-2	NA	SVPGLAGYTGELF
TRBV19	TRBJ1-2	NA	ASSAHLTGTATYGYT
TRBV12-3/TRBV12-4	TRBJ2-2	NA	ARGQADANTGELF
TRBV12-3/TRBV12-4	TRBJ2-3	NA	ASSFTSGSERVTDTQY
TRBV5-6	TRBJ1-4	NA	ASSFDRYNEKLF
TRBV5-6	TRBJ1-4	NA	ASSQWDREFNEKLF
TRBV6-6	TRBJ1-1	NA	ASSPRDRENTEAF
TRBV7-2	TRBJ2-3	many	ASSLVQGRTDTQY
TRBV12-3/TRBV12-4	TRBJ2-1	NA	ASSLYSGGIMGNEQF
TRBV4-2	TRBJ1-1	few	ASSQVRGTGDTEAF
TRBV11-1	TRBJ1-6	NA	ASSPTLAGNSPLH
TRBV7-9	TRBJ1-4	few	ASRSSGGSDEKLF
TRBV28	TRBJ2-5	NA	ASSLSGPETQY
TRBV7-2	TRBJ2-7	few	ASSLEAGIPYEQY
TRBV24-1	TRBJ2-5	few	ATSDRAGAQTQY
TRBV5-1	TRBJ2-5	NA	ASSFNRGGQETQY
TRBV20-1	TRBJ1-1	many	SASEGVTEAF
TRBV5-1	TRBJ2-7	NA	ASSFGTANYEQY
TRBV28	TRBJ2-5	NA	ASNPAGTGRFKTQY
TRBV28	TRBJ2-7	many	ASSSYVATYEQY
TRBV4-2	TRBJ1-1	few	ASSQEPRGGGTEAF
TRBV7-8	TRBJ1-6	NA	ASSPSSGYNSPLH
TRBV27	TRBJ2-1	NA	ASSDGTGDFNEQF
TRBV7-2	TRBJ1-3	NA	ASSLDSDSGNTIY
TRBV7-8	TRBJ1-3	few	ASSLVRDPGNTIY
TRBV10-2	TRBJ1-1	few	ASSWPGTVNTEAF
TRBV10-1	TRBJ2-5	few	ASSPGVAGGSQY
TRBV7-2	TRBJ1-1	NA	ASSYHSYTEAF
TRBV7-8	TRBJ1-4	many	ASSSIKTPNEKLF
TRBV19	TRBJ2-7	once	ASSITGTYEQY
TRBV2	TRBJ1-1	few	ASNEQGEGTEAF
TRBV5-6	TRBJ1-2	NA	ASSPWTGNIIGYT
TRBV6-2/TRBV6-3	TRBJ2-7	NA	ASSPGLAGGNSYEQY
TRBV28	TRBJ1-2	NA	ASSRSIRNGYT
TRBV4-1	TRBJ1-2	many	ASSQGGHGANYGYT
TRBV24-1	TRBJ2-3	many	ATSDPGGIHTDTQY
TRBV7-8	TRBJ2-3	many	ASSFSGNTDTQY
TRBV7-6	TRBJ2-7	NA	AIFKRGGGSNEQY
TRBV28	TRBJ1-3	few	ASSFPTEVSGNTIY
TRBV5-1	TRBJ2-5	few	ASSLDRAGRETQY
TRBV29-1	TRBJ2-7	few	SVGGVGEQY